The following is a T cell receptor beta chain sequence with its context. The antigen is unknown. This sample was taken from a study of early T cells in non-severe SARS-CoV-2 infection. About the study: Bulk RNA from unsorted whole blood was sequenced; chains were unpaired. General study results and limits: VDJdb matching skewed toward anti-spike CD8 responses, missing private and CD4 specificities.

Individual cDNA molecules carried attached unique molecular identifiers. One entry per CDR3 protein, called by TCRdb with MiXCR from the 5' RACE reads. The table lists almost 85,000 distinct CDR3 sequences, over 10% of them singletons, with roughly 3% in the top ten. The TCR sequence derives from an adult who was a healthcare worker with PCR-confirmed SARS-CoV-2 infection or an uninfected control (not recorded which). Sequencing input: whole blood.

The CDR3 protein is CASSSHGEYYTF. As DNA, the CDR3 is TGCGCCAGCAGCTCCCACGGGGAGTACTACACCTTC. V and J are TRBV5-1 and TRBJ1-2; D unclear. Trimming left V 3 bases short and J 10 bases short, with 13 bases between. The CDR3 totals 12 residues. From germline, CDR1 is SGHRS and CDR2 YFSETQ.